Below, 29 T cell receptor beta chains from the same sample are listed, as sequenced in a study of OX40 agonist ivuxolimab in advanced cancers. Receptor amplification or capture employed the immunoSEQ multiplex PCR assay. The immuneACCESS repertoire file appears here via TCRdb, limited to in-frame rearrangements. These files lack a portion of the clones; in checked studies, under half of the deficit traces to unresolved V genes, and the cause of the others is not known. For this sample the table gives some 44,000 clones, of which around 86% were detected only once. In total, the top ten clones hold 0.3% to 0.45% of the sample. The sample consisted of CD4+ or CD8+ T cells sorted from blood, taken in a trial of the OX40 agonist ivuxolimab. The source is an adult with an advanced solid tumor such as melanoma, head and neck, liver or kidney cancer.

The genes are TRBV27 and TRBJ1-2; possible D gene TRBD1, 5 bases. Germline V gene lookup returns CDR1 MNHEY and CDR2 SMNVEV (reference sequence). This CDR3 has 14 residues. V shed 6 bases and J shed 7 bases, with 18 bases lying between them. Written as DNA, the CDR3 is TGTGCCAGCAGGACCAATCAGGGAGGAGCTGGCTACACCTTC. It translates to CASRTNQGGAGYTF.

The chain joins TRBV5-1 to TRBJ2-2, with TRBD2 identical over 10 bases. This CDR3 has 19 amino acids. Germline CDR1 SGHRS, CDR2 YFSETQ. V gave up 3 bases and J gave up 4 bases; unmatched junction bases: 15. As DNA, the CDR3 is TGCGCCAGCAGCTCCTCTAAAGCGGGAGGGCCCGCGGCCACCGGGGAGCTGTTTTTT. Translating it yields CASSSSKAGGPAATGELFF.

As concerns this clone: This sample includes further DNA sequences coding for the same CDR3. For the CDR3, the DNA is TGCGCCAGCAGCTTGGGGACAGCTCAAGAGACCCAGTACTTC. Amino acids: CASSLGTAQETQYF. This sequence joins TRBV5-1 and TRBJ2-5; TRBD1 might be the D (6 bases). The CDR3 runs to 14 residues. Trimming took off 0 bases at V and 2 bases at J, with 8 bases between the two ends. Germline V gene sequence: CDR1 SGHRS, CDR2 YFSETQ.

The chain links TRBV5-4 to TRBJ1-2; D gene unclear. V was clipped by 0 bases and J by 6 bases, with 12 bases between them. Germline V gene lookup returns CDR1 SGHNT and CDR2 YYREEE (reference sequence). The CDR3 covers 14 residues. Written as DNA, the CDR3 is TGTGCCAGCAGCTTGGATCACCAGGAGAATGGCTACACCTTC. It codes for CASSLDHQENGYTF.

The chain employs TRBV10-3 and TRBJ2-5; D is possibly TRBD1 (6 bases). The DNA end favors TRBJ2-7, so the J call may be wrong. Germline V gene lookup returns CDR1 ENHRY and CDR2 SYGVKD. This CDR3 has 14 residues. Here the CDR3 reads CAISSGRGGYEQYF. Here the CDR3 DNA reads TGTGCCATCAGTTCGGGCAGGGGTGGCTACGAGCAGTACTTC.

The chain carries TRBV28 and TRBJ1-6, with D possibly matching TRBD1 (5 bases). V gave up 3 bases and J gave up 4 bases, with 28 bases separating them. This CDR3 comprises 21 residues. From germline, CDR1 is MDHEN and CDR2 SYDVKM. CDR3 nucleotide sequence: TGTGCCAGCAGTTTGGACCCCACGCAGGGCCCCTGGGGGAATTATAATTCACCCCTCCACTTT. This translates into CASSLDPTQGPWGNYNSPLHF.

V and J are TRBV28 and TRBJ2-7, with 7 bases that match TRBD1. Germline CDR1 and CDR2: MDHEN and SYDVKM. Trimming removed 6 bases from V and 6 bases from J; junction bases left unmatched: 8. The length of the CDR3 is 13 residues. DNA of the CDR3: TGTGCCAGCAGAATGACAGGGACATCCGAGCAGTACTTC. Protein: CASRMTGTSEQYF.

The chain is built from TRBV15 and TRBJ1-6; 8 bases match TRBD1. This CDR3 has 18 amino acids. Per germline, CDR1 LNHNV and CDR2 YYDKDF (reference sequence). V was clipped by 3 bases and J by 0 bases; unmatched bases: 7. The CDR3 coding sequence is TGTGCCACCAGCAGCCTCGGACAGGGAAACTCCTATAATTCACCCCTCCACTTT. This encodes CATSSLGQGNSYNSPLHF.

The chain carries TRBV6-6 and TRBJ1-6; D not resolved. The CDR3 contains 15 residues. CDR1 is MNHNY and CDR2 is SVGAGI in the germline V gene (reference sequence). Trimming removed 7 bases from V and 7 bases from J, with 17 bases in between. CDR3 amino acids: CASTKDELWNSPLHF. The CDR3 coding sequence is TGTGCCAGCACCAAGGACGAACTGTGGAATTCACCCCTCCACTTT.

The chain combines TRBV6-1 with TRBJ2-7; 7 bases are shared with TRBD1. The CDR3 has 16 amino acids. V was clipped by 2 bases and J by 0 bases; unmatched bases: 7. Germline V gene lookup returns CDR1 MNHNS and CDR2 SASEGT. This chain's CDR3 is CASSENRGRSSYEQYF. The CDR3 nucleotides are TGTGCCAGCAGTGAAAACAGGGGCCGAAGCTCCTACGAGCAGTACTTC.

The CDR3 sequence is CASSPPLRAALGGEQFF. CDR3 DNA: TGTGCCAGCAGCCCCCCCCTCAGAGCGGCGCTCGGAGGTGAGCAGTTCTTC. The V gene is TRBV7-9, the J gene TRBJ2-1, with D maybe TRBD2 (5 bases). The germline gives CDR1 SEHNR, CDR2 FQNEAQ (reference sequence). The CDR3 spans 17 residues. The ends were cut back, 5 bases at V and 9 bases at J, with 26 bases in the middle.

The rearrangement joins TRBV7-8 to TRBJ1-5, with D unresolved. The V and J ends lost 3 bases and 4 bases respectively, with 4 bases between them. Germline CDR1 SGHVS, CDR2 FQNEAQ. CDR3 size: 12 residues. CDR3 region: CASSLANQPQHF. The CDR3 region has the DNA TGTGCCAGCAGCTTGGCGAATCAGCCCCAGCATTTT.

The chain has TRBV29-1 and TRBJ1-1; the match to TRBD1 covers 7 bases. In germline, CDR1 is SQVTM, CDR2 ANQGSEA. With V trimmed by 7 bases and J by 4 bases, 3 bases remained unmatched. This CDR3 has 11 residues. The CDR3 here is CSARDSTEAFF. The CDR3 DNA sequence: TGCAGCGCCAGGGACAGCACTGAAGCTTTCTTT.

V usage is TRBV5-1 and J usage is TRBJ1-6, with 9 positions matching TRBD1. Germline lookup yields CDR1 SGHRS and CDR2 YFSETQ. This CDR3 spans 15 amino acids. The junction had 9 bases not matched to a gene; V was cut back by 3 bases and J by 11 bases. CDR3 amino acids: CASSYWTGEETPLHF. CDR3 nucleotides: TGCGCCAGCAGCTATTGGACAGGGGAAGAAACACCCCTCCACTTT.

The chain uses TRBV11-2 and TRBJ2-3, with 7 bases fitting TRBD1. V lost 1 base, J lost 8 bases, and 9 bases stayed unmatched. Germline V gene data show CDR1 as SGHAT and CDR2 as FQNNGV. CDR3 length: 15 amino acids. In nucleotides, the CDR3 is TGTGCCAGCAGCTTAGGGACAGGATATATATCTACGCAGTATTTT. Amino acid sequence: CASSLGTGYISTQYF.

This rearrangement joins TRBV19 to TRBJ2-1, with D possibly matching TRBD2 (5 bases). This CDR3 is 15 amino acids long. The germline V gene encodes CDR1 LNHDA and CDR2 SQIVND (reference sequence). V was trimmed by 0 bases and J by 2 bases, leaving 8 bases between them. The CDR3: CASSIDEGAYNEQFF. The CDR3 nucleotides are TGTGCCAGTAGTATAGATGAGGGCGCCTACAATGAGCAGTTCTTC.

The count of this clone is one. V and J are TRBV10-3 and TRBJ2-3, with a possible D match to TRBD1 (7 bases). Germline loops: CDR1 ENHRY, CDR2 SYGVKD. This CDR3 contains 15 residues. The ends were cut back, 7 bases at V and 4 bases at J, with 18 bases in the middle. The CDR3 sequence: CAIKGAGGTPDTQYF. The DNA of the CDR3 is TGTGCCATCAAGGGGGCTGGAGGGACCCCAGATACGCAGTATTTT.

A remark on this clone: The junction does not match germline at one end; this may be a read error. CDR3 bases: TGTGCCAGCAGCTTGGCGGCGGATCAGCCCCAGCATTTT. Protein: CASSLAADQPQHF. V is TRBV5-3 and J is TRBJ1-5, with no clear D. TRBV5-3 is flagged as an ORF with uncertain function. This CDR3 comprises 13 residues.

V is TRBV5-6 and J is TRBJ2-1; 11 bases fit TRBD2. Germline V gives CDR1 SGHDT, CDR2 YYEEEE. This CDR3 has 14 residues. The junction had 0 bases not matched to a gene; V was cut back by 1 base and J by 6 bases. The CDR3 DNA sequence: TGTGCCAGCAGCTTGCTAGCGGGGGGCAATGAGCAGTTCTTC. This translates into CASSLLAGGNEQFF.

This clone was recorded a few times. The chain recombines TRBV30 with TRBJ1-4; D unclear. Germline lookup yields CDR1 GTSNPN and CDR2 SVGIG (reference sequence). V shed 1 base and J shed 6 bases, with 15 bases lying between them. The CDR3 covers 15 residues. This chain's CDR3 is CAWSEPRSWDEKLFF. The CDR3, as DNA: TGTGCCTGGAGTGAGCCGAGATCGTGGGATGAAAAACTGTTTTTT. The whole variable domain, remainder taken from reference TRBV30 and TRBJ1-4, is SQTIHQWPATLVQPVGSPLSLECTVEGTSNPNLYWYRQAAGRGLQLLFYSVGIGQISSEVPQNLSASRPQDRQFILSSKKLLLSDSGFYLCAWSEPRSWDEKLFFGSGTQLSVL.

The CDR3 nucleotides are TGCAGCGGGACTAGCGGCTACAATGAGCAGTTCTTC. Encoded protein: CSGTSGYNEQFF. The chain recombines TRBV29-1 with TRBJ2-1, with 10 bases fitting TRBD2. Trimming at V came to 7 bases and at J to 3 bases, leaving 0 bases not matched to a gene. This CDR3 spans 12 amino acids. Germline-derived CDR1 and CDR2 are SQVTM and ANQGSEA.

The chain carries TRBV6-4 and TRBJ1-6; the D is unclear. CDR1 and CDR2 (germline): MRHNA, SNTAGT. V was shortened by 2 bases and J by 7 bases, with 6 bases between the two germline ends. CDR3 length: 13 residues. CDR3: CASSDSQNSPLHF. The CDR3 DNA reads TGTGCCAGCAGTGACAGCCAAAATTCACCCCTCCACTTT.

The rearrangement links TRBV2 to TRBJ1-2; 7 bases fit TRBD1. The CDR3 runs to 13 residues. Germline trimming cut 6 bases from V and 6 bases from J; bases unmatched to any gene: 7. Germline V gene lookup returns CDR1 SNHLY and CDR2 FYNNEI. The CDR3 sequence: CASSLDRVDGYTF. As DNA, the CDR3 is TGTGCCAGCAGCCTTGACAGGGTTGATGGCTACACCTTC.

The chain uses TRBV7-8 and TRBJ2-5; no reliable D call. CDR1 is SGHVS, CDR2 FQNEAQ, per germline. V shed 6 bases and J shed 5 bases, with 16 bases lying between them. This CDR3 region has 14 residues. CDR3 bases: TGTGCCAGCAGGACCGGGTCCTTGGGGGAGACCCAGTACTTC. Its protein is CASRTGSLGETQYF.

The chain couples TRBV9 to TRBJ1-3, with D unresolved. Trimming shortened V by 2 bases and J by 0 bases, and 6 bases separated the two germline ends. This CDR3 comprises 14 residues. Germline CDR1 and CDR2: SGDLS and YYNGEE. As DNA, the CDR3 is TGTGCCAGCAGCGTCAGCAACTCTGGAAACACCATATATTTT. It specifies CASSVSNSGNTIYF.

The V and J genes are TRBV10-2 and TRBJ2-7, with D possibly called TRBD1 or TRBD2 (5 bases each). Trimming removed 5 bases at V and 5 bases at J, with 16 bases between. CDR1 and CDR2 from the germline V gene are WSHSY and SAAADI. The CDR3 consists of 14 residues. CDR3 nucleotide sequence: TGCGCCAGCAGTCCCCAGGGAGCTTCGAACGAGCAGTACTTC. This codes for CASSPQGASNEQYF.

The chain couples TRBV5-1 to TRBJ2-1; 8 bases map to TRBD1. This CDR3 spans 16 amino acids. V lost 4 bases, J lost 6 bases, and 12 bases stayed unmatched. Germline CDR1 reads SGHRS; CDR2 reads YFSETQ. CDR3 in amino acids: CASSRDSGGLSNEQFF. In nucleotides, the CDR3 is TGCGCCAGCAGCCGAGACTCAGGGGGCCTGAGCAATGAGCAGTTCTTC.

The CDR3 DNA is TGTGCCAGCAGTTTCAGCATGAACACTGAAGCTTTCTTT. Its translation: CASSFSMNTEAFF. The chain recombines TRBV6-4 with TRBJ1-1; unclear D gene. The germline V gene encodes CDR1 MRHNA and CDR2 SNTAGT. V was shortened by 5 bases and J by 0 bases, with 7 bases between the two germline ends. The CDR3 contains 13 residues.

This CDR3 is CASTSGGEGYEQYF. In DNA form, the CDR3 reads TGTGCCAGCACCAGTGGCGGGGAGGGCTACGAGCAGTACTTC. This chain links TRBV28 with TRBJ2-7, with 7 bases that match TRBD2. From germline, CDR1 is MDHEN and CDR2 SYDVKM. V lost 7 bases to trimming and J lost 3 bases; unmatched junction nucleotides: 9. CDR3 length: 14 residues.